Listed below are T cell receptor beta chains from one sample, sequenced in a study of monozygotic twins with cystic fibrosis. TCRdb keeps only in-frame clones here, not all; method: immunoSEQ multiplex PCR. The table shows tens of thousands of clones, with around 93% occurring only once. The sequencing sample was made of blood. Source of these receptors: a girl aged 2 to 9 with cystic fibrosis. The CDR3 runs from the conserved cysteine through the conserved F or W. D genes are given only for firm matches. Clone sizes are given selectively: once, few, many, or a class where the clone is expanded.

abundance	d_gene	j_gene	v_gene	CDR3aa	CDR3nt
once	NA	TRBJ2-3	TRBV14	CASSEVPRDTQYF	TGTGCCAGCAGCGAAGTCCCTAGAGATACGCAGTATTTT
NA	TRBD1	TRBJ1-2	TRBV29-1	CSVEGTGDIGYTF	TGCAGCGTTGAAGGGACAGGGGATATAGGCTACACCTTC
NA	NA	TRBJ2-5	TRBV18	CASSPEYQETQYF	TGTGCCAGCTCACCCGAATACCAAGAGACCCAGTACTTC
once	NA	TRBJ2-7	TRBV6-5	CASSYRGSYEQYF	TGTGCCAGCAGTTACAGGGGGAGTTACGAGCAGTACTTC
NA	NA	TRBJ2-5	TRBV6-6	CASSYLNRGETQYF	TGTGCCAGCAGTTACCTTAACCGGGGAGAGACCCAGTACTTC
NA	NA	TRBJ2-7	TRBV10-1	CASSDGQTYEQYF	TGCGCCAGCAGTGATGGACAGACCTACGAGCAGTACTTC
NA	TRBD1	TRBJ2-7	TRBV5-1	CASSLGDSAPVISYEQYF	TGCGCCAGCAGCTTGGGGGACAGCGCTCCAGTAATCTCCTACGAGCAGTACTTC
NA	TRBD1	TRBJ1-2	TRBV7-2	CASSLASGTGGLANYGYTF	TGTGCCAGCAGCTTAGCGTCGGGGACAGGGGGCCTAGCTAACTATGGCTACACCTTC
NA	NA	TRBJ2-2	TRBV6-5	CASSYSSRGGTGELFF	TGTGCCAGCAGTTACTCGAGCAGGGGGGGCACCGGGGAGCTGTTTTTT
NA	TRBD2	TRBJ2-4	TRBV2	CASSERSTSGGSAKNIQYF	TGTGCCAGCAGTGAAAGGTCGACTAGCGGGGGGTCGGCCAAAAACATTCAGTACTTC
NA	NA	TRBJ1-4	TRBV28	CASSLPRGKLFF	TGTGCCAGCAGTTTACCCCGCGGAAAACTGTTTTTT
NA	NA	TRBJ1-2	TRBV5-4	CASGAGADYGYTF	TGTGCCAGCGGGGCAGGGGCTGACTATGGCTACACCTTC
NA	TRBD1	TRBJ1-6	TRBV7-2	CASSFPGQGAGSPLHF	TGTGCCAGCAGCTTCCCGGGACAGGGGGCCGGTTCACCCCTCCACTTT
NA	NA	TRBJ2-7	TRBV6-1	CASSEGLAPSYEQYF	TGTGCCAGCAGTGAAGGGTTAGCGCCGTCCTACGAGCAGTACTTC
once	NA	TRBJ1-2	TRBV7-2	CASSLAIPRGNYGYTF	TGTGCCAGCAGCTTAGCGATCCCCAGGGGCAACTATGGCTACACCTTC
NA	NA	TRBJ1-4	TRBV4-1	CASSHSGGTNEKLFF	TGCGCCAGCAGCCACTCCGGGGGAACTAATGAAAAACTGTTTTTT